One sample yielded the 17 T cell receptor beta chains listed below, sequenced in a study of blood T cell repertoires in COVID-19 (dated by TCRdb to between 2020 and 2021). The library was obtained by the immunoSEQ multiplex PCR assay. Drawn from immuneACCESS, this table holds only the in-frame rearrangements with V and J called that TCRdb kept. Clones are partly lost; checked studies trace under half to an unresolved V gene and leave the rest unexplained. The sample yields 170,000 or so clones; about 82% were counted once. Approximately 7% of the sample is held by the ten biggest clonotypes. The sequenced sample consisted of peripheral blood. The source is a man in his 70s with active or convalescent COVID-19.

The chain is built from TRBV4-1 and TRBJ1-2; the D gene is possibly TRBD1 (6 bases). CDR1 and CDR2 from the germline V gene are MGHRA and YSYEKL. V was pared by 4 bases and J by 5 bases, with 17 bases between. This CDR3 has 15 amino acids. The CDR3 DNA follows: TGCGCCAGCAGCCCGACGCAGGGGTCAGATTATGGCTACACCTTC. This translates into CASSPTQGSDYGYTF.

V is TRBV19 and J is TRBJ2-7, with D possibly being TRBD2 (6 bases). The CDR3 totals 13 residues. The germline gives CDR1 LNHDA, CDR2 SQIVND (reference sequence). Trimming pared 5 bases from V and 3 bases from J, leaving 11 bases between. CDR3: CASSQQGGYEQYF. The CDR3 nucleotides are TGTGCCAGTAGTCAGCAGGGAGGCTACGAGCAGTACTTC.

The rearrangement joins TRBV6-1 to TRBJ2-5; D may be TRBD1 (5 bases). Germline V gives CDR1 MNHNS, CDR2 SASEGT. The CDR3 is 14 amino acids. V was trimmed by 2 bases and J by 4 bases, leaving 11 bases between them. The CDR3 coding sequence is TGTGCCAGCAGTGAACCGTCAGGGTTAGAGACCCAGTACTTC. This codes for CASSEPSGLETQYF.

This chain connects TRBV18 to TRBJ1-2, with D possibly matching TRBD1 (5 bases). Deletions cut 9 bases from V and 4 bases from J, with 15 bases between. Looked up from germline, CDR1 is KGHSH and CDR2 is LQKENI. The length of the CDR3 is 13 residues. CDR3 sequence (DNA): TGTGCCAGTTCCTCGGGGGACTCCTATGGCTACACCTTC. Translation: CASSSGDSYGYTF.

Here the CDR3 reads CASRPERGPGYNEQFF. Written as DNA, the CDR3 is TGTGCCAGCAGGCCCGAGCGGGGGCCCGGATACAATGAGCAGTTCTTC. This chain links TRBV2 with TRBJ2-1; 8 bases fit TRBD2. Germline CDR1 reads SNHLY; CDR2 reads FYNNEI. The CDR3 sequence is 16 residues long. Trimming at V came to 6 bases and at J to 4 bases, leaving 11 bases not matched to a gene.

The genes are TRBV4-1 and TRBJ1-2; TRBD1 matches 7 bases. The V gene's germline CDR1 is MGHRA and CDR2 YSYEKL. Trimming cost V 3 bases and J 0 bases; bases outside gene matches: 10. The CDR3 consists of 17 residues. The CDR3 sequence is CASSQTGTAIANYGYTF. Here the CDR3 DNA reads TGCGCCAGCAGCCAGACCGGGACAGCGATAGCTAACTATGGCTACACCTTC.

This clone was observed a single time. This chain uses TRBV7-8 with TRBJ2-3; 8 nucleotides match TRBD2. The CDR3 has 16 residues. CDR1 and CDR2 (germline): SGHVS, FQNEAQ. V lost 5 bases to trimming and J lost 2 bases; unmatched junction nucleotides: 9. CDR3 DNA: TGTGCCAGCAGCCCGGGGGGGCTCAAGACCACAGATACGCAGTATTTT. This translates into CASSPGGLKTTDTQYF. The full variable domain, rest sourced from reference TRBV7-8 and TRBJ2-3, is GAGVSQSPRYKVAKRGQDVALRCDPISGHVSLFWYQQALGQGPEFLTYFQNEAQLDKSGLPSDRFFAERPEGSVSTLKIQRTQQEDSAVYLCASSPGGLKTTDTQYFGPGTRLTVL.

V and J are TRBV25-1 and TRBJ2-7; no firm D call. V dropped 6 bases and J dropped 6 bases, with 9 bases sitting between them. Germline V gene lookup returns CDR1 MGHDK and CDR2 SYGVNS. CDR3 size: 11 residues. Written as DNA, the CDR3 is TGTGCCAGCAGCGTCCAGATCGAGCAGTACTTC. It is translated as CASSVQIEQYF.

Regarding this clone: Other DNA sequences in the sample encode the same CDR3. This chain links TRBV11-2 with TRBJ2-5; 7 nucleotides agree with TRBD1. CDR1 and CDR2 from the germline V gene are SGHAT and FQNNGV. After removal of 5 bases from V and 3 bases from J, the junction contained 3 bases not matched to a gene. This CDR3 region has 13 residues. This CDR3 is CASSRDREETQYF. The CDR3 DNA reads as TGTGCCAGCAGCCGGGACAGAGAAGAGACCCAGTACTTC.

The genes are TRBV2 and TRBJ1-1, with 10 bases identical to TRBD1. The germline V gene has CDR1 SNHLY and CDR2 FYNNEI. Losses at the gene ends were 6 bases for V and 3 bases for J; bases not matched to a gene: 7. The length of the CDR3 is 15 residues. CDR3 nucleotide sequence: TGTGCCAGCAGCGGGACAGGGGATCCCCACACTGAAGCTTTCTTT. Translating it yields CASSGTGDPHTEAFF.

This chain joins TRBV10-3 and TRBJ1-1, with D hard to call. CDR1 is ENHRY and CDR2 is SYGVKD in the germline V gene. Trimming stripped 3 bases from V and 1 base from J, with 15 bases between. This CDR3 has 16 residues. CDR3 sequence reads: CAISEIGSEQNTEAFF. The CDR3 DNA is TGTGCCATCAGTGAAATCGGGTCAGAGCAGAACACTGAAGCTTTCTTT.

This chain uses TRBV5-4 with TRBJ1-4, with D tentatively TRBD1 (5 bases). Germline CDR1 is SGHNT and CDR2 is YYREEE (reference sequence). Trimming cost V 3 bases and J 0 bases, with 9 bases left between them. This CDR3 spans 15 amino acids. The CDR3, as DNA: TGTGCCAGCAGCTCGCGACAGACAACTAATGAAAAACTGTTTTTT. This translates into CASSSRQTTNEKLFF.

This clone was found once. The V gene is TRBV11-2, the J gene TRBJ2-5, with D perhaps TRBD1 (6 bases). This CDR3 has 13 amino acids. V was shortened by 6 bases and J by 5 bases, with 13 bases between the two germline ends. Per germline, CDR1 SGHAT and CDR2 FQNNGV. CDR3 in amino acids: CASSHRVQETQYF. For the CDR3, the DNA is TGTGCCAGCAGTCACAGGGTACAGGAGACCCAGTACTTC.

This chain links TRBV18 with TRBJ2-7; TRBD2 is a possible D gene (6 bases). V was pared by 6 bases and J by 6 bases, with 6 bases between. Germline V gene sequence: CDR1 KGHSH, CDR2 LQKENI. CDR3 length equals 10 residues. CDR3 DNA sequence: TGTGCCAGCTCGGGGGGCGAGCAGTACTTC. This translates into CASSGGEQYF. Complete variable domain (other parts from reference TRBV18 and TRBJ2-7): NAGVMQNPRHLVRRRGQEARLRCSPMKGHSHVYWYRQLPEEGLKFMVYLQKENIIDESGMPKERFSAEFPKEGPSILRIQQVVRGDSAAYFCASSGGEQYFGPGTRLTVT.

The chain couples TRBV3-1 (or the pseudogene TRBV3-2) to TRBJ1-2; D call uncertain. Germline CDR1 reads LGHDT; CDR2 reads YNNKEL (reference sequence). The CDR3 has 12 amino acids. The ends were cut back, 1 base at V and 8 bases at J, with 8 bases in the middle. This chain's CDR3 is CASSQGVRGYTF. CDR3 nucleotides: TGTGCCAGCAGCCAAGGCGTACGGGGCTACACCTTC.

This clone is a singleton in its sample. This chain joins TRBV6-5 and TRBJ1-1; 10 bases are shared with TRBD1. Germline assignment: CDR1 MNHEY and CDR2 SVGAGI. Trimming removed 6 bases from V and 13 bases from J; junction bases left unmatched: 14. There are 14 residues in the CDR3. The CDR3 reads CASSPNLATGGVFF. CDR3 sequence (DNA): TGTGCCAGCAGCCCAAATCTCGCGACAGGGGGCGTTTTCTTT.

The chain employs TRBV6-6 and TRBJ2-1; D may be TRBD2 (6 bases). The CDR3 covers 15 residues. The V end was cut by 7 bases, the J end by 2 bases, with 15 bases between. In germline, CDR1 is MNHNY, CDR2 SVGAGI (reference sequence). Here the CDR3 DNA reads TGTGCCAGCACTTTCCGGGACTCCCCCTACAATGAGCAGTTCTTC. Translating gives CASTFRDSPYNEQFF.